The sequence of this T cell receptor beta chain was determined in a study of cytomegalovirus exposure and HLA in healthy donors. The study, taken as a whole, reports: Despite most TCR sequences being rare, some public TCRs occurred in many donors. Confirmation was obtained in vitro that a few CMV-associated chains are specific for CMV antigens.

This CDR3 has 14 amino acids. Germline-derived CDR1 and CDR2 are SGHVS and FNYEAQ. V lost 3 bases and J lost 6; bases outside the gene matches: 3. Healthy bone marrow donors supplied every sample. Concerning this clone itself: Antigen unknown.

The primer mix had 60 Vbeta and 13 Jbeta primers. Sequencing was performed with immunoSEQ multiplex PCR; in TCRdb, only in-frame clones are kept and a portion is missing. The table has approximately 160,000 clones, 75% seen once. This chain connects TRBV7-6 to TRBJ2-1; 9 bases agree with TRBD2. Specimen: PBMCs. The receptor's source is a woman in her fifties or sixties in good health and CMV-seropositive. In DNA form, the CDR3 reads TGTGCCAGCAGCTTTGGACTAGCGCTCAATGAGCAGTTCTTC. It is translated as CASSFGLALNEQFF.